This T cell receptor beta chain was obtained from a study of cytomegalovirus exposure and HLA in healthy donors. The CDR3 spans 17 residues. Germline assignment: CDR1 MGHRA and CDR2 YSYEKL. Trimming left V 2 bases short and J 3 bases short, with 14 bases between. Primers included in the PCR were 60 Vbeta and 13 Jbeta primers. Measured with immunoSEQ multiplex PCR; TCRdb has only the in-frame clones, and not every one. The table lists about 140,000 clones, about 75% of them singletons. The specimen sequenced was PBMCs. The chain links TRBV4-1 to TRBJ1-6; maybe TRBD1 (6 bases). The clonotype originates from a man aged 40-49 years in good health and CMV-seronegative. CDR3 region: CASSQPGIQGYNSPLHF. CDR3 coding DNA: TGCGCCAGCAGCCAACCCGGGATACAGGGCTATAATTCACCCCTCCACTTT.